One sample yielded the 27 T cell receptor beta chains listed below, sequenced in a study of shared clonotypes between healthy human individuals. Produced via immunoSEQ multiplex PCR; TCRdb's table is partial and in-frame only. This sample has about 1.5 million clones, with around 98% found just once. The sample consisted of naive CD4+ T cells sorted from blood. Noted subset: CD45RA+ positively selected. The receptors here all came from a man younger than 45 in good health.

V and J are TRBV6-5 and TRBJ1-2, with D possibly matching TRBD1 (5 bases). CDR3 length equals 13 residues. The V and J ends lost 4 bases and 1 base respectively, with 7 bases between them. Germline loops: CDR1 MNHEY, CDR2 SVGAGI. CDR3 coding DNA: TGTGCCAGCAGTTTGACAGTTAACTATGGCTACACCTTC. It specifies CASSLTVNYGYTF.

The gene calls are TRBV7-6 and TRBJ2-3, with 8 positions matching TRBD2. V was pared by 3 bases and J by 2 bases, with 7 bases of the junction left unmatched. There are 16 residues in the CDR3. Germline CDR1 and CDR2: SGHVS and FNYEAQ. The CDR3 bases are TGTGCCAGCAGCTTGGGACTAGGGGCCCCCACAGATACGCAGTATTTT. As protein: CASSLGLGAPTDTQYF.

V usage is TRBV6-1 and J usage is TRBJ2-1; D is uncertain. From germline, CDR1 is MNHNS and CDR2 SASEGT. The CDR3 contains 11 residues. Trimming left V 5 bases short and J 8 bases short, with 7 bases between. CDR3 protein: CASSLVDEQFF. The CDR3 DNA reads TGTGCCAGCAGTTTGGTGGATGAGCAGTTCTTC.

This sequence joins TRBV7-9 and TRBJ1-4, with D unclear. The CDR3 length is 15 residues. The ends were cut back, 4 bases at V and 4 bases at J, with 13 bases in the middle. From germline, CDR1 is SEHNR and CDR2 FQNEAQ (reference sequence). CDR3 sequence reads: CASSSPVGYNEKLFF. The CDR3 DNA follows: TGTGCCAGCAGCTCCCCAGTCGGGTATAATGAAAAACTGTTTTTT.

The rearrangement joins TRBV9 to TRBJ2-5; the D gene is possibly TRBD2 (5 bases). CDR3 length: 14 amino acids. Trimming left V 0 bases short and J 3 bases short, with 9 bases between. Germline V gene lookup returns CDR1 SGDLS and CDR2 YYNGEE. The CDR3 spells CASSVGSGEETQYF. The CDR3 nucleotides read TGTGCCAGCAGCGTAGGAAGCGGCGAAGAGACCCAGTACTTC.

This chain links TRBV7-2 with TRBJ2-3; the match to TRBD2 covers 11 bases. The length of the CDR3 is 19 residues. The ends lost 2 bases at V and 8 bases at J; junction bases unmatched: 18. The germline V gene has CDR1 SGHTA and CDR2 FQGNSA. The CDR3 DNA sequence: TGTGCCAGCAGCTTACAGGGGACAGCACTAGCGGGGGCCAGGGGTACGCAGTATTTT. It specifies CASSLQGTALAGARGTQYF.

The rearrangement uses TRBV28 and TRBJ2-7; TRBD2 matches at 12 bases. V lost 9 bases and J lost 4; bases outside the gene matches: 4. This CDR3 is 13 amino acids long. The germline V gene encodes CDR1 MDHEN and CDR2 SYDVKM. CDR3 sequence: CASLTSGGYEQYF. The CDR3 DNA reads as TGTGCCAGTCTGACTAGCGGGGGTTACGAGCAGTACTTC.

CDR3 nucleotide sequence: TGTGCCAGCAGCTTGCAACTAGCGAACGGCGAGCAGTACTTC. It specifies CASSLQLANGEQYF. The rearrangement links TRBV5-6 to TRBJ2-7, with TRBD2 matching 7 bases. V shed 1 base and J 6 bases; nucleotides not matched to a gene: 7. Germline CDR1 and CDR2: SGHDT and YYEEEE. The CDR3 consists of 14 residues.

The J gene is TRBJ1-5, the V gene TRBV7-2; D perhaps matches TRBD1 (5 bases). Trimming removed 4 bases from V and 4 bases from J, with 8 bases in between. Germline CDR1 is SGHTA and CDR2 is FQGNSA. The CDR3 has 13 amino acids. The CDR3 protein is CASSWRQNQPQHF. CDR3 bases: TGTGCCAGCAGCTGGAGACAGAATCAGCCCCAGCATTTT.

This chain links TRBV7-6 with TRBJ2-5; D gene uncertain. CDR3 size: 13 residues. Germline CDR1 reads SGHVS; CDR2 reads FNYEAQ. The V end lost 5 bases, the J end lost 5 bases, and 12 bases lay between the germline ends. The CDR3 spells CASSLLVVETQYF. Here the CDR3 DNA reads TGTGCCAGCAGCCTACTCGTTGTTGAGACCCAGTACTTC.

The chain joins TRBV7-8 to TRBJ1-1, with 7 bases lining up with TRBD1. Trimming cost V 5 bases and J 2 bases; bases outside gene matches: 17. Germline V gives CDR1 SGHVS, CDR2 FQNEAQ. The CDR3 has 18 residues. CDR3 protein: CASSRLRTGQFGNTEAFF. For the CDR3, the DNA is TGTGCCAGCAGCCGCTTAAGGACAGGACAATTTGGCAACACTGAAGCTTTCTTT.

The chain uses TRBV7-6 and TRBJ1-4; D is undetermined. The CDR3 runs to 16 residues. Between the trimmed V and J ends, which lost 2 bases and 4 bases, there was a span of 14 bases. Germline values: CDR1 SGHVS, CDR2 FNYEAQ. CDR3 protein: CASSLRIGLSNEKLFF. CDR3 nucleotides: TGTGCCAGCAGCTTAAGGATCGGGTTGAGTAATGAAAAACTGTTTTTT.

The chain combines TRBV29-1 with TRBJ2-7; a weak D match, TRBD2 (6 bases). Trimming cost V 6 bases and J 2 bases, with 20 bases left between them. The CDR3 covers 15 residues. Germline V gene sequence: CDR1 SQVTM, CDR2 ANQGSEA. The CDR3 is CSVPNWAAGTYEQYF. The DNA of the CDR3 is TGCAGCGTCCCAAACTGGGCCGCGGGGACCTACGAGCAGTACTTC.

V gene TRBV5-4 combines with J gene TRBJ1-2, with unresolved D. In germline, CDR1 is SGHNT, CDR2 YYREEE (reference sequence). Between the trimmed V and J ends, which lost 0 bases and 4 bases, there was a span of 10 bases. CDR3 length equals 14 residues. CDR3 in DNA: TGTGCCAGCAGCTTGGGGCCCGAATCCTATGGCTACACCTTC. Translation: CASSLGPESYGYTF. Full variable domain (missing parts from reference TRBV5-4 and TRBJ1-2): ETGVTQSPTHLIKTRGQQVTLRCSSQSGHNTVSWYQQALGQGPQFIFQYYREEENGRGNFPPRFSGLQFPNYSSELNVNALELDDSALYLCASSLGPESYGYTFGSGTRLTVV.

The chain employs TRBV30 and TRBJ1-5, with 7 bases aligning to TRBD1. The V gene end was trimmed by 0 bases and the J gene end by 3 bases; junction bases not matched to a gene: 8. Germline loops: CDR1 GTSNPN, CDR2 SVGIG (reference sequence). This CDR3 contains 16 residues. The CDR3 loop is CAWSVQGRGINQPQHF. CDR3 DNA sequence: TGTGCCTGGAGTGTACAAGGCAGGGGGATCAATCAGCCCCAGCATTTT.

The rearrangement links TRBV10-1 to TRBJ2-3; the D gene is possibly TRBD2 (6 bases). Germline lookup yields CDR1 WNHNN and CDR2 SYGVQD (reference sequence). V was trimmed by 3 bases and J by 2 bases, leaving 9 bases between them. CDR3 length: 14 amino acids. The CDR3 reads CASSDPGLTDTQYF. CDR3 sequence (DNA): TGCGCCAGCAGTGACCCGGGACTCACAGATACGCAGTATTTT.

V gene TRBV4-2 combines with J gene TRBJ1-5; possible D gene TRBD1, 5 bases. The V and J ends lost 4 bases and 5 bases respectively, with 12 bases between them. Germline lookup yields CDR1 LGHNA and CDR2 YNFKEQ. CDR3 length equals 14 residues. Here the CDR3 reads CASSLDRGDQPQHF. The CDR3 nucleotides are TGTGCCAGCAGCCTCGACAGAGGCGATCAGCCCCAGCATTTT.

This chain connects TRBV5-1 to TRBJ2-1, with D unclear. Trimming removed 0 bases at V and 9 bases at J, with 13 bases between. There are 14 residues in the CDR3. CDR1 is SGHRS, CDR2 YFSETQ, per germline. The CDR3 region is CASSLGTAWGEQFF. The CDR3 DNA sequence: TGCGCCAGCAGCTTGGGGACCGCCTGGGGTGAGCAGTTCTTC.

V usage is TRBV9 and J usage is TRBJ2-3, with D unresolved. The V and J ends lost 0 bases and 1 base respectively, with 9 bases between them. The CDR3 has 15 residues. Germline lookup yields CDR1 SGDLS and CDR2 YYNGEE. The CDR3 DNA reads TGTGCCAGCAGCGTAGGAATGGCGGGCACAGATACGCAGTATTTT. Translation gives CASSVGMAGTDTQYF.

This clone was observed a few times. The V gene is TRBV19, the J gene TRBJ1-1; TRBD1 matches 8 bases. This CDR3 spans 14 amino acids. The trim removed 3 bases at V and 3 bases at J, leaving 3 bases unmatched. Germline CDR1 reads LNHDA; CDR2 reads SQIVND (reference sequence). The CDR3 DNA follows: TGTGCCAGTAGTATTGTCAGGGGGCACACTGAAGCTTTCTTT. Amino acid sequence: CASSIVRGHTEAFF.

J is TRBJ2-3 and V is TRBV5-1; TRBD2 is a possible D gene (6 bases). The V end was cut by 0 bases, the J end by 6 bases, with 14 bases between. Germline-derived CDR1 and CDR2 are SGHRS and YFSETQ. This CDR3 has 15 amino acids. CDR3 amino acids: CASSLVRRELDTQYF. CDR3 nucleotides: TGCGCCAGCAGCTTGGTTAGACGGGAGTTGGATACGCAGTATTTT.

The chain carries TRBV7-9 and TRBJ2-5, with 11 nucleotides matching TRBD1. The CDR3 is made up of 15 amino acids. Germline V gene lookup returns CDR1 SEHNR and CDR2 FQNEAQ (reference sequence). V lost 1 base, J lost 4 bases, and 2 bases stayed unmatched. DNA of the CDR3: TGTGCCAGCAGCTTAGTGGGACAGGGGGGAGAGACCCAGTACTTC. This gives the protein CASSLVGQGGETQYF.

This chain links TRBV4-3 with TRBJ2-7; D remains unclear. Germline-derived CDR1 and CDR2 are LGHNA and YSLEER. Trimming took 0 bases from V and 2 from J, leaving 11 bases between them. The CDR3 is made up of 15 amino acids. The CDR3 coding sequence is TGCGCCAGCAGCCAAGAACATCAACTCACCTACGAGCAGTACTTC. Translated, it gives CASSQEHQLTYEQYF.

This chain uses TRBV5-1 with TRBJ2-2, with TRBD2 as a possible D gene (6 bases). CDR1 and CDR2 from the germline V gene are SGHRS and YFSETQ. The CDR3 consists of 15 residues. V gave up 0 bases and J gave up 1 base, with 7 bases separating them. Here the CDR3 reads CASSLGDLNTGELFF. The CDR3 nucleotides read TGCGCCAGCAGCTTGGGGGACTTGAACACCGGGGAGCTGTTTTTT.

This sequence joins TRBV25-1 and TRBJ2-3; TRBD2 aligns across 7 bases. The CDR3 is made up of 17 amino acids. Germline CDR1 is MGHDK and CDR2 is SYGVNS. V lost 3 bases and J lost 1; bases outside the gene matches: 10. Here the CDR3 DNA reads TGTGCCAGCAGTGAGGTTCGCGGGAGTGGGGGCACAGATACGCAGTATTTT. Protein: CASSEVRGSGGTDTQYF.

V gene TRBV25-1 combines with J gene TRBJ2-1; tentative D call: TRBD1 (5 bases). V lost 3 bases, J lost 0 bases, and 9 bases lay in between. The CDR3 is 15 amino acids. CDR1 and CDR2 from the germline V gene are MGHDK and SYGVNS. The CDR3 nucleotides read TGTGCCAGCAGTGAGGACAACCGCTCCTACAATGAGCAGTTCTTC. Translating gives CASSEDNRSYNEQFF.

In the case of this clone: Other DNA sequences in the sample encode the same CDR3. The rearrangement joins TRBV5-1 to TRBJ2-3; D is ambiguous. The germline V and J ends were trimmed by 0 bases and 3 bases, with 5 bases remaining between them. This CDR3 is built from 13 residues. Looked up from germline, CDR1 is SGHRS and CDR2 is YFSETQ. The CDR3 nucleotides are TGCGCCAGCAGCTTGGGGCGTACAGATACGCAGTATTTT. Its protein is CASSLGRTDTQYF.